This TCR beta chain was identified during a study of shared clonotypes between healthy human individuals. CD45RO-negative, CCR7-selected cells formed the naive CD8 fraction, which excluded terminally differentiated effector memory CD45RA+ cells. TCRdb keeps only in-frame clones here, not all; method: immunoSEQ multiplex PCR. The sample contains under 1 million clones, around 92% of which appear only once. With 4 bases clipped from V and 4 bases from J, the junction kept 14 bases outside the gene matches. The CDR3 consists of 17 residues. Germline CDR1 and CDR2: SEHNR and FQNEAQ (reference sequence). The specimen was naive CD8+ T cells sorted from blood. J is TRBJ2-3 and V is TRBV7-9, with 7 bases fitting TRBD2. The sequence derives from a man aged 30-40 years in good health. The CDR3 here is CASSWTLAERESDTQYF. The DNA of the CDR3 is TGTGCCAGCAGCTGGACTCTAGCGGAGAGGGAGTCAGATACGCAGTATTTT.